Below are 30 T cell receptor beta chains sequenced from a single sample in a study of blood T cell repertoires in COVID-19. Clones were sequenced by immunoSEQ multiplex PCR, and TCRdb holds only the in-frame ones, with some missing. This table holds approximately 41,000 clones, about 88% found once. Material: peripheral blood. All receptors derive from a human donor in a cohort sampled during active COVID-19.

The V gene is TRBV6-2 or TRBV6-3, the J gene TRBJ2-1; tentative D call: TRBD1 (6 bases). V lost 0 bases and J 7 bases, leaving 13 bases between the germline ends. CDR1 and CDR2 from the germline V gene are MNHEY and SVGEGT. CDR3 length equals 15 residues. The DNA for the CDR3 is TGTGCCAGCAGTTACTCGAGGACAGTCGGAAATGAGCAGTTCTTC. This encodes CASSYSRTVGNEQFF.

CDR3 loop: CASSLSYGRGLDTEAFF. CDR3 nucleotide sequence: TGTGCCAGCAGTTTATCATACGGGAGGGGACTGGACACTGAAGCTTTCTTT. The chain recombines TRBV28 with TRBJ1-1; TRBD1 might be the D (5 bases). Trimming cost V 1 base and J 3 bases, with 18 bases left between them. Germline CDR1 is MDHEN and CDR2 is SYDVKM. The CDR3 contains 17 residues.

The chain joins TRBV10-3 to TRBJ2-7, with TRBD2 matching over 7 bases. Per the germline V gene, CDR1 is ENHRY and CDR2 is SYGVKD. The CDR3 loop spans 14 amino acids. With 2 bases clipped from V and 5 bases from J, the junction kept 6 bases outside the gene matches. The CDR3 DNA reads as TGTGCCATCAGTGAGGTGGGAGGGCCGGACGAGCAGTACTTC. It is translated as CAISEVGGPDEQYF.

V is TRBV9 and J is TRBJ1-5; 8 bases match TRBD1. CDR3 length equals 16 residues. Germline CDR1 is SGDLS and CDR2 is YYNGEE. The J segment lost 7 bases and the V segment lost 4 bases, leaving 13 bases of the junction unmatched. The CDR3 nucleotides read TGTGCCAGCAGCCCAGAGGCAGGGGGCTTAGGGCAGCCCCAGCATTTT. It specifies CASSPEAGGLGQPQHF.

A word on this clone: Mismatch with germline at one junction end may stem from a read error. The rearrangement links TRBV7-7 to TRBJ2-5, with 13 bases aligning to TRBD2. The CDR3 consists of 15 residues. CDR1 is SSHAT, CDR2 FNYEAQ, per germline (reference sequence). CDR3 nucleotides: TGTGCTAGCAGCTCAGGACTAGCGGGAGTAGAGACCCAGTACTTC. It encodes CASSSGLAGVETQYF.

The chain is built from TRBV19 and TRBJ2-1, with D tentatively TRBD2 (7 bases). CDR3 length: 15 residues. The germline V gene has CDR1 LNHDA and CDR2 SQIVND (reference sequence). Trimming left V 1 base short and J 6 bases short, with 13 bases between. The CDR3 nucleotides are TGTGCCAGTAGTATAGCCGGAGGGGGGGGCAATGAGCAGTTCTTC. Translation gives CASSIAGGGGNEQFF. The variable domain in full, with the rest retrieved from reference TRBV19 and TRBJ2-1, is DGGITQSPKYLFRKEGQNVTLSCEQNLNHDAMYWYRQDPGQGLRLIYYSQIVNDFQKGDIAEGYSVSREKKESFPLTVTSAQKNPTAFYLCASSIAGGGGNEQFFGPGTRLTVL.

The J gene is TRBJ1-6, the V gene TRBV15; TRBD1 matches 7 bases. V was pared by 0 bases and J by 7 bases, with 9 bases of the junction left unmatched. The V gene's germline CDR1 is LNHNV and CDR2 YYDKDF (reference sequence). The CDR3 is 17 amino acids. The CDR3 loop is CATSRDRQQGPNSPLHF. In DNA, the CDR3 is TGTGCCACCAGCAGAGATCGCCAACAGGGGCCGAATTCACCCCTCCACTTT.

The CDR3 sequence: CASSFLTGINQPQHF. The CDR3 DNA is TGTGCCAGCAGCTTTCTGACAGGGATCAATCAGCCCCAGCATTTT. The V gene is TRBV5-5, the J gene TRBJ1-5; 7 nucleotides match TRBD1. The CDR3 extends over 15 amino acids. CDR1 and CDR2 (germline): SGHKS, YYEKEE (reference sequence). Trimming cost V 2 bases and J 3 bases; bases outside gene matches: 5.

This chain joins TRBV13 and TRBJ2-7; no definite D call. This CDR3 contains 13 residues. V was cut by 5 bases and J by 6 bases, with 14 bases left in between. Germline CDR1 is PRHDT and CDR2 is FYEKMQ (reference sequence). CDR3 sequence: CASSVNVAVEQYF. The DNA of the CDR3 is TGTGCCAGCAGCGTTAACGTCGCGGTCGAGCAGTACTTC.

The rearrangement links TRBV5-1 to TRBJ2-1, with TRBD2 matching over 10 bases. Germline CDR1 is SGHRS and CDR2 is YFSETQ. Trimming removed 2 bases from V and 7 bases from J; junction bases left unmatched: 6. There are 15 residues in the CDR3. The chain's CDR3 is CASSFAAGGINEQFF. The CDR3 region has the DNA TGCGCCAGCAGCTTTGCAGCGGGAGGGATAAATGAGCAGTTCTTC.

This clone was observed a single time. The rearrangement links TRBV7-9 to TRBJ2-1, with D perhaps TRBD2 (6 bases). Germline CDR1 SEHNR, CDR2 FQNEAQ (reference sequence). CDR3 size: 24 residues. The V and J ends lost 7 bases and 1 base respectively, with 41 bases between them. CDR3 bases: TGTGCCAGCACTGGGGGGAGGCTGGGAAGTCGGGACTCGCCGCCCGGGGGATCCTACAATGAGCAGTTCTTC. Translating gives CASTGGRLGSRDSPPGGSYNEQFF.

The V and J genes are TRBV30 and TRBJ1-1; D possibly corresponds to TRBD1 (6 bases). Per the germline V gene, CDR1 is GTSNPN and CDR2 is SVGIG (reference sequence). CDR3 length equals 11 residues. With 1 base removed from V and 8 bases from J, the gap between germline ends came to 8 bases. DNA of the CDR3: TGTGCCTGGAGTGGGACAGTCGAAGCTTTCTTT. Its protein product is CAWSGTVEAFF.

The rearrangement joins TRBV16 to TRBJ1-1; tentative D call: TRBD1 (5 bases). V was cut by 7 bases and J by 2 bases, with 14 bases left in between. Per the germline V gene, CDR1 is KGHSY and CDR2 is FQNENV. The CDR3 runs 14 residues. CDR3: CASTGGLVNTEAFF. The CDR3 DNA is TGTGCCAGCACCGGGGGGTTGGTAAACACTGAAGCTTTCTTT.

This chain joins TRBV3-1 (or the pseudogene TRBV3-2) and TRBJ2-1, with 9 bases aligning to TRBD2. The CDR3 is 18 residues long. V lost 2 bases, J lost 1 base, and 9 bases stayed unmatched. Looked up from germline, CDR1 is LGHDT and CDR2 is YNNKEL (reference sequence). DNA of the CDR3: TGTGCCAGCAGCCAACAAATTAGCGGGAGCCCGTCCTACAATGAGCAGTTCTTC. It translates to CASSQQISGSPSYNEQFF.

The CDR3 DNA sequence: TGCGCCAGCAGTCCCGGGACTGGATACAATGAGCAGTTCTTC. Residues: CASSPGTGYNEQFF. The chain is built from TRBV10-1 and TRBJ2-1; maybe TRBD2 (6 bases). There are 14 residues in the CDR3. Looked up from germline, CDR1 is WNHNN and CDR2 is SYGVQD (reference sequence). V shed 5 bases and J shed 4 bases, with 12 bases lying between them.

The chain carries TRBV21-1 and TRBJ1-6. TRBV21-1 is tagged as a pseudogene. This CDR3 is built from 16 residues. The CDR3 loop is CASSFPAVRHNSPLHF. The CDR3 region has the DNA TGTGCCAGCAGCTTTCCGGCGGTCCGCCATAATTCACCCCTCCACTTT.

V gene TRBV15 combines with J gene TRBJ1-3; D is unresolved. The CDR3 has 16 amino acids. Trimming removed 0 bases from V and 0 bases from J, with 9 bases in between. Germline CDR1 and CDR2: LNHNV and YYDKDF (reference sequence). DNA of the CDR3: TGTGCCACCAGCAGAGACCTTGCAGGCTCTGGAAACACCATATATTTT. Its translation: CATSRDLAGSGNTIYF.

This CDR3 is CASSEGQGRTQYF. The CDR3 coding sequence is TGTGCCAGTAGTGAAGGACAGGGGAGAACCCAGTACTTC. V gene TRBV19 combines with J gene TRBJ2-5; TRBD1 matches at 9 bases. Trimming took 5 bases from V and 8 from J; bases not matched to a gene: 6. Germline loops: CDR1 LNHDA, CDR2 SQIVND (reference sequence). This CDR3 has 13 amino acids.

The V and J genes are TRBV7-2 and TRBJ1-6; unclear D gene. The CDR3 totals 15 residues. Germline CDR1 SGHTA, CDR2 FQGNSA. Deletions cut 3 bases from V and 0 bases from J, with 6 bases between. CDR3 in DNA: TGTGCCAGCAGCTTTGGCAGCTCCTATAATTCACCCCTCCACTTT. This encodes CASSFGSSYNSPLHF. Variable domain in full (rest from reference TRBV7-2 and TRBJ1-6): GAGVSQSPSNKVTEKGKDVELRCDPISGHTALYWYRQSLGQGLEFLIYFQGNSAPDKSGLPSDRFSAERTGGSVSTLTIQRTQQEDSAVYLCASSFGSSYNSPLHFGNGTRLTVT.

The gene calls are TRBV23-1 and TRBJ1-1; 8 nucleotides align to TRBD1. TRBV23-1 is given ORF status, its function remaining uncertain. V lost 4 bases to trimming and J lost 4 bases; unmatched junction nucleotides: 17. This CDR3 has 18 amino acids. The DNA of the CDR3 is TGCGCCAGCAGTCGACCAAAGGGGCAGGGGGCGCGAGGCACTGAAGCTTTCTTT. This sequence encodes CASSRPKGQGARGTEAFF.

The table lists this clone with a count of one. The CDR3 DNA reads TGCGCCAGCAGCCAAGGGGAGAAAGACTCCTACGAGCAGTACTTC. Residues: CASSQGEKDSYEQYF. V gene TRBV4-1 combines with J gene TRBJ2-7, with TRBD2 as a possible D gene (5 bases). This CDR3 is built from 15 residues. V lost 1 base to trimming and J lost 0 bases, with 10 bases between them. The germline V gene has CDR1 MGHRA and CDR2 YSYEKL.

The chain uses TRBV5-8 and TRBJ1-3; the match to TRBD1 covers 9 bases. From germline, CDR1 is SGHTS and CDR2 YDEGEE. The CDR3 has 14 amino acids. V lost 4 bases, J lost 6 bases, and 5 bases stayed unmatched. The CDR3 region is CASSPGTGQNTIYF. The CDR3, as DNA: TGTGCCAGCAGCCCCGGGACAGGGCAAAACACCATATATTTT. Together with reference TRBV5-8 and TRBJ1-3, the CDR3 gives the full variable domain: EAGVTQSPTHLIKTRGQQATLRCSPISGHTSVYWYQQALGLGLQFLLWYDEGEERNRGNFPPRFSGRQFPNYSSELNVNALELEDSALYLCASSPGTGQNTIYFGEGSWLTVV.

The CDR3 coding sequence is TGTGCCAGCAGTGTTTTCGGGAGGGCCAATCCCGAAGAGACCCAGTACTTC. It is translated as CASSVFGRANPEETQYF. The V call is TRBV5-6, the J call TRBJ2-5; 8 bases are shared with TRBD2. In germline, CDR1 is SGHDT, CDR2 YYEEEE. The V segment lost 5 bases and the J segment 3 bases; nucleotides outside the gene matches: 15. The CDR3 runs to 17 residues.

The chain employs TRBV5-6 and TRBJ1-6, with TRBD1 matching over 8 bases. This CDR3 contains 14 residues. Trimming cost V 2 bases and J 12 bases; bases outside gene matches: 7. The germline V gene has CDR1 SGHDT and CDR2 YYEEEE. CDR3 in amino acids: CASSLGQGRVPLHF. The DNA of the CDR3 is TGTGCCAGCAGCTTAGGACAGGGCCGGGTACCCCTCCACTTT.

V gene TRBV28 combines with J gene TRBJ2-7; 9 bases fit TRBD2. Germline V gene data show CDR1 as MDHEN and CDR2 as SYDVKM. The CDR3 is made up of 14 amino acids. The junction had 8 bases not matched to a gene; V was cut back by 6 bases and J by 5 bases. CDR3 protein: CASSSAGLADEQYF. The CDR3 DNA follows: TGTGCCAGCAGCTCTGCGGGACTAGCAGACGAGCAGTACTTC.

V gene TRBV19 combines with J gene TRBJ2-1; 7 bases agree with TRBD2. With 10 bases clipped from V and 4 bases from J, the junction kept 7 bases outside the gene matches. Germline CDR1 reads LNHDA; CDR2 reads SQIVND (reference sequence). This CDR3 is built from 13 residues. The CDR3 DNA reads as TGTGCCACTGCTCTAGCGGTGTACAATGAGCAGTTCTTC. It codes for CATALAVYNEQFF. The full variable domain, its missing parts supplied by reference TRBV19 and TRBJ2-1, is DGGITQSPKYLFRKEGQNVTLSCEQNLNHDAMYWYRQDPGQGLRLIYYSQIVNDFQKGDIAEGYSVSREKKESFPLTVTSAQKNPTAFYLCATALAVYNEQFFGPGTRLTVL.

J is TRBJ2-1 and V is TRBV7-6, with D perhaps TRBD2 (5 bases). Trimming left V 0 bases short and J 4 bases short, with 10 bases between. Germline CDR1 SGHVS, CDR2 FNYEAQ. This CDR3 spans 15 amino acids. CDR3: CASSLAGAVYNEQFF. CDR3 in DNA: TGTGCCAGCAGCTTAGCGGGAGCAGTTTACAATGAGCAGTTCTTC.

V and J are TRBV11-2 and TRBJ1-2; D is undetermined. CDR1 and CDR2 from the germline V gene are SGHAT and FQNNGV. The CDR3 length is 14 residues. Trimming left V 3 bases short and J 0 bases short, with 8 bases between. The CDR3 here is CASSFSPANYGYTF. The CDR3 region has the DNA TGTGCCAGCAGCTTTTCACCAGCTAACTATGGCTACACCTTC.

The chain carries TRBV19 and TRBJ2-1; possibly TRBD1 for D (6 bases). The CDR3 runs 13 residues. Trimming shortened V by 7 bases and J by 4 bases, and 11 bases separated the two germline ends. Germline CDR1 and CDR2: LNHDA and SQIVND (reference sequence). The CDR3 sequence is CASTDSNYNEQFF. Written as DNA, the CDR3 is TGTGCCAGTACGGACAGTAATTACAATGAGCAGTTCTTC.

This sequence joins TRBV3-1 (or the pseudogene TRBV3-2) and TRBJ1-2, with D maybe TRBD1 (6 bases). V lost 2 bases, J lost 8 bases, and 12 bases lay in between. This CDR3 spans 13 amino acids. Germline lookup yields CDR1 LGHDT and CDR2 YNNKEL (reference sequence). CDR3 in amino acids: CASSQPDSWGYTF. The DNA of the CDR3 is TGTGCCAGCAGCCAACCGGACAGTTGGGGCTACACCTTC.